This TCR beta chain was observed in a study of cytomegalovirus exposure and HLA in healthy donors. CDR1 SQVTM and CDR2 ANQGSEA come from the germline V gene. The CDR3 length is 12 residues. Trimming stripped 3 bases from V and 2 bases from J, with 8 bases between. PCR used 60 Vbeta primers and 13 Jbeta primers. Sequenced by immunoSEQ multiplex PCR; TCRdb stores in-frame clones only, minus some. The table includes around 99,000 clones, about 78% detected once. The chain recombines TRBV29-1 with TRBJ2-7; maybe TRBD1 (6 bases). Source material: PBMCs. This clonotype was sampled from a man between 40 and 49 years old in good health and CMV-seronegative. CDR3 coding DNA: TGCAGCGTTGAGGGGGACACCTACGAGCAGTACTTC. It yields the protein CSVEGDTYEQYF.